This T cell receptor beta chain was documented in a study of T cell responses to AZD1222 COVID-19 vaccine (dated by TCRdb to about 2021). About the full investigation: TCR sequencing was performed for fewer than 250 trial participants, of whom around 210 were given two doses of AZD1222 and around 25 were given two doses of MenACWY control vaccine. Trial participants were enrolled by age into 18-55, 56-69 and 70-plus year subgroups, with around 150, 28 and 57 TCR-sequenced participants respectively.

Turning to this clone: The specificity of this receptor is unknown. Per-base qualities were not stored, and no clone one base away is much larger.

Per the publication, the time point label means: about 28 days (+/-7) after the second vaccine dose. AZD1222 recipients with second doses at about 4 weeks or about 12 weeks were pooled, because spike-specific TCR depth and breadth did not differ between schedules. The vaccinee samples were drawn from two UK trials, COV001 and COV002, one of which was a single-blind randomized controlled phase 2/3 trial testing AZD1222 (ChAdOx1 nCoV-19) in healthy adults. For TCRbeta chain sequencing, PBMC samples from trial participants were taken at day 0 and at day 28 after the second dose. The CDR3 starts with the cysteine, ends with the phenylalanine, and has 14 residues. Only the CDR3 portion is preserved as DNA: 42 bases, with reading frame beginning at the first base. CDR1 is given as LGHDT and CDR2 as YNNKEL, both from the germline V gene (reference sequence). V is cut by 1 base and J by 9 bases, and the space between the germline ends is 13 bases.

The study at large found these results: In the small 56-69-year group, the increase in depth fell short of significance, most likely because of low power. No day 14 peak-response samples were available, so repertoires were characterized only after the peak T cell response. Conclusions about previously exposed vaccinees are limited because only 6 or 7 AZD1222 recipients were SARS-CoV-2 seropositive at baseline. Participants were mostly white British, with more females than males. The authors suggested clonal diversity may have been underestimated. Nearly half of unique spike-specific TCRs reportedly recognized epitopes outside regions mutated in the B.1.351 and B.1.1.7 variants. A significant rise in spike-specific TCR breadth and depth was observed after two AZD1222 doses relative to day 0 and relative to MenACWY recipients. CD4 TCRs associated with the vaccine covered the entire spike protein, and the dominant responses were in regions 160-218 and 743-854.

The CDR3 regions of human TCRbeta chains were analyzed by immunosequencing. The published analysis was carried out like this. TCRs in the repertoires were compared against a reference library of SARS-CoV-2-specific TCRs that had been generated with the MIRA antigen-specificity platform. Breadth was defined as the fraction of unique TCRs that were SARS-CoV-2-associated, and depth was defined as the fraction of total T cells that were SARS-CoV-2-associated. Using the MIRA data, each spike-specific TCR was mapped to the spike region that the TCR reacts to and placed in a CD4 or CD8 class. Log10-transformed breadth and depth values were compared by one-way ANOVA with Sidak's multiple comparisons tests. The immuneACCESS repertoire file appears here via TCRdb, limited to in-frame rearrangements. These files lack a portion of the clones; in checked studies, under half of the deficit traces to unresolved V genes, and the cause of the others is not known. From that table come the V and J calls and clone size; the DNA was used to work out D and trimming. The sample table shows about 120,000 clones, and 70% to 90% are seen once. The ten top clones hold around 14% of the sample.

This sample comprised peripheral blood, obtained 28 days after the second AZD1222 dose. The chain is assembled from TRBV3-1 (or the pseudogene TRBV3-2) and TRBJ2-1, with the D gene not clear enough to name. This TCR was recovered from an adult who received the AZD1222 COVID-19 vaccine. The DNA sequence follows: TGTGCCAGCAGCCAAGCCCCTAATTCCGGTGAGCAGTTCTTC. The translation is CASSQAPNSGEQFF.